This T cell receptor (beta chain) was sequenced during a study of graft-versus-host responses after intestinal transplantation. Study observations and caveats: The authors found GvH clones in recipient marrow, some appearing first in ileum or blood.

About this clone itself: Its antigen is not identified.

The V segment lost 2 bases and the J segment 9 bases; nucleotides outside the gene matches: 2. The V gene's germline CDR1 is PRHDT and CDR2 FYEKMQ (reference sequence). CDR3 length: 13 residues. Repertoires were generated with immunoSEQ multiplex PCR, while TCRdb's copy carries only in-frame clones and drops some. The table shows over 90,000 clones, with roughly 91% occurring only once. The material sequenced was unstimulated CD8+ T cells sorted from spleen or lymph node cells, taken before intestinal transplant. The V and J genes are TRBV13 and TRBJ2-1; 9 nucleotides match TRBD2. This clonotype originated in a human donor who received an intestinal transplant. The CDR3 coding sequence is TGTGCCAGCAGCTTACAAGCGGGAGGTGAGCAGTTCTTC. Residues: CASSLQAGGEQFF.